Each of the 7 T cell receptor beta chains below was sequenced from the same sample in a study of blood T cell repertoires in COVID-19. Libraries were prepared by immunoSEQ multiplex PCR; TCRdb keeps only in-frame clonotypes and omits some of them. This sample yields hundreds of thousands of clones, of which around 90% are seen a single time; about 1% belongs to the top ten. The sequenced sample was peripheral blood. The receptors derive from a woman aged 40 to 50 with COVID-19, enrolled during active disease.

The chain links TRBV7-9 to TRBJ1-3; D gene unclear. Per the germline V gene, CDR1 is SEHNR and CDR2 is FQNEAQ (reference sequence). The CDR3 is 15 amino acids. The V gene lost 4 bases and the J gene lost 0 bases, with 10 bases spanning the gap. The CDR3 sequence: CASSSGLYSGNTIYF. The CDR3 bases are TGTGCCAGCAGCTCCGGACTCTACTCTGGAAACACCATATATTTT.

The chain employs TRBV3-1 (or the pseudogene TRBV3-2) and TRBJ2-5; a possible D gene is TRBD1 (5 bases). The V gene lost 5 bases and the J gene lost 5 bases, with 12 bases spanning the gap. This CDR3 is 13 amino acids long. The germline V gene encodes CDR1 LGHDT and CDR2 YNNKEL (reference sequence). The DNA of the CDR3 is TGTGCCAGCAGCTCCCCCCAGGGTGAGACCCAGTACTTC. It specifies CASSSPQGETQYF.

CDR3 in DNA: TGTGCCAGCAGCTTAGAACTGTCGAACACTGAAGCTTTCTTT. Amino acids: CASSLELSNTEAFF. The chain combines TRBV5-4 with TRBJ1-1; no definite D call. The CDR3 loop spans 14 amino acids. Germline V gene sequence: CDR1 SGHNT, CDR2 YYREEE (reference sequence). Deletions cut 2 bases from V and 1 base from J, with 9 bases between.

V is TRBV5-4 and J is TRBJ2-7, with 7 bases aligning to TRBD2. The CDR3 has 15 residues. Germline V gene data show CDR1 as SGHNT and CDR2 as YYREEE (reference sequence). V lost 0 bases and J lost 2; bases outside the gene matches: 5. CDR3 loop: CASSLGALAAYEQYF. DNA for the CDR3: TGTGCCAGCAGCTTGGGGGCCCTAGCGGCCTACGAGCAGTACTTC.

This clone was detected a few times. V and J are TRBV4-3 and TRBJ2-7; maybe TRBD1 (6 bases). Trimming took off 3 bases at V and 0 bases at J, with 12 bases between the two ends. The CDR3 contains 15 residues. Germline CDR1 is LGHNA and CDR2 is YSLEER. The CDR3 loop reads CASSQSDSSSYEQYF. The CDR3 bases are TGCGCCAGCAGCCAGTCGGACAGTAGCTCCTACGAGCAGTACTTC.

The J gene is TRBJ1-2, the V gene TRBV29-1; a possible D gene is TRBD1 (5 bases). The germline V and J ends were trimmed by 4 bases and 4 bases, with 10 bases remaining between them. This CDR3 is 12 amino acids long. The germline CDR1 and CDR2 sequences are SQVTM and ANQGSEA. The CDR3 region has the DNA TGCAGCGTTGTTAGGGGCGGCTATGGCTACACCTTC. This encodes CSVVRGGYGYTF.

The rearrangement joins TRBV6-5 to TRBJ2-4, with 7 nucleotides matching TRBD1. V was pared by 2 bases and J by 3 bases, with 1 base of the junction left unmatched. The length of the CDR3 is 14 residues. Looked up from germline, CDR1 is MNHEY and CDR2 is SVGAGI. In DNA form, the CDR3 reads TGTGCCAGCAGTTACGACAGGGTCAAAAACATTCAGTACTTC. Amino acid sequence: CASSYDRVKNIQYF.